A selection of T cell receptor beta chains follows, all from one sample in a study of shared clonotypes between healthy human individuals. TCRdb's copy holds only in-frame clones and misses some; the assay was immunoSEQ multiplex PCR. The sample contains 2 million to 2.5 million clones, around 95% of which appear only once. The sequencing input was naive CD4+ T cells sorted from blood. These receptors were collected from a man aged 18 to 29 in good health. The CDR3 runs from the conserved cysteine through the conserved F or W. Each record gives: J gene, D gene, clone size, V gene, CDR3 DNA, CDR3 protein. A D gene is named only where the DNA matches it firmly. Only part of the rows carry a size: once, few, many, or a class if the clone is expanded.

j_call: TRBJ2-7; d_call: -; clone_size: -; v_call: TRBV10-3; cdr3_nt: TGTGCCATCAGTGGGTCCCAGTACGAGCAGTACTTC; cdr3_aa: CAISGSQYEQYF
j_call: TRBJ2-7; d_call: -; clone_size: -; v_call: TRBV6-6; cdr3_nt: TGTGCCAGCAGTCTACTAGACTCCTACGAGCAGTACTTC; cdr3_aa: CASSLLDSYEQYF
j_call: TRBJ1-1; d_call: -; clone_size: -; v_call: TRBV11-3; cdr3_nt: TGTGCCAGCAGCTTAGGTCGGGCCTCTACTGAAGCTTTCTTT; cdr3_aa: CASSLGRASTEAFF
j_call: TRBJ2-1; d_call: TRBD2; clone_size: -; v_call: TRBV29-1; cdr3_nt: TGCAGCGTTGCGCTTGCGGGAGCATCCTACAATGAGCAGTTCTTC; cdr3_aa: CSVALAGASYNEQFF
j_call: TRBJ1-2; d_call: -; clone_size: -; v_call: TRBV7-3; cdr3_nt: TGTGCCAGCAGCTTATCGTCACCCGGGGCCCTCTTC; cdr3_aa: CASSLSSPGALF
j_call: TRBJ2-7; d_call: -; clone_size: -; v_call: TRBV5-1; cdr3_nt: TGCGCCAGCACGCTACATTCCGGGACCCTACTCTACGAGCAGTACTTC; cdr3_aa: CASTLHSGTLLYEQYF
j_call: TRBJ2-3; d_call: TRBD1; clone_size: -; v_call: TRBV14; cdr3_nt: TGTGCCAGCAGCCACGGGACAGGGATAAGAACAGATACGCAGTATTTT; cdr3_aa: CASSHGTGIRTDTQYF
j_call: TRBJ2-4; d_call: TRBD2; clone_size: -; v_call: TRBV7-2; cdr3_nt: TGTGCCAGCAGCTTAGGCGGGGGGGCACCTAAAAACATTCAGTACTTC; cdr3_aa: CASSLGGGAPKNIQYF
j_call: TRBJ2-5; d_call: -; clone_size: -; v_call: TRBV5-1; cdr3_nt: TGCGCCAGCAGCTTTGGACCACAAGAGACCCAGTACTTC; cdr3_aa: CASSFGPQETQYF
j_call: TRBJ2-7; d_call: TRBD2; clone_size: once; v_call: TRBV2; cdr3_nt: TGTGCCAGCAGTGGCCCGGGACTAGCGGGAGGTACTTACGAGCAGTACTTC; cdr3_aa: CASSGPGLAGGTYEQYF
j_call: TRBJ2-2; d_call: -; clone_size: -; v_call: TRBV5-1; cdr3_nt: TGCGCCAGCAGCCCCCTGGGGGGAGCGAACACCGGGGAGCTGTTTTTT; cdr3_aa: CASSPLGGANTGELFF
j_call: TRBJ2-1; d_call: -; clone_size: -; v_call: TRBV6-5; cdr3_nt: TGTGCCAGCAGTTACTTCGGGATCAATGAGCAGTTCTTC; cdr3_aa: CASSYFGINEQFF
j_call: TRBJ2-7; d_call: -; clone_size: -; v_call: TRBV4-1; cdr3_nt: TGCGCCAGCAGCCGAGGGGCCGGGAGTAACTCCTACGAGCAGTACTTC; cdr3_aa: CASSRGAGSNSYEQYF
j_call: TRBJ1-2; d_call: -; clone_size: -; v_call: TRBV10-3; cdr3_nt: TGTGCCATCAGTGAGGCGGAGAACTATGGCTACACCTTC; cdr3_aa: CAISEAENYGYTF
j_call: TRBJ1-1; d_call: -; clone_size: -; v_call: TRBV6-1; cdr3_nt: TGTGCCAGCAGTGATGTACCTGTAGCTTTCTTT; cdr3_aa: CASSDVPVAFF
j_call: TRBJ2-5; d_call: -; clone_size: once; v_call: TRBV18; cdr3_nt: TGTGCCAGCTCACCACAGCCGGGTAGTGAGACCCAGTACTTC; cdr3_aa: CASSPQPGSETQYF
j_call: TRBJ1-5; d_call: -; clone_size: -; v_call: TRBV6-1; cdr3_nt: TGTGCCAGCAGTGTCACAGAAGATCAGCCCCAGCATTTT; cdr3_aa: CASSVTEDQPQHF
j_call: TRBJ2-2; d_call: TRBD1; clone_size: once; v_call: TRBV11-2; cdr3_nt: TGTGCCAGCAGGATAAACAGGGGGAACACCGGGGAGCTGTTTTTT; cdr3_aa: CASRINRGNTGELFF
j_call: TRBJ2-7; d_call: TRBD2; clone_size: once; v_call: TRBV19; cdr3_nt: TGTGCCAGTACCGAGCGGGAGAAGAGCGAGCAGTACTTC; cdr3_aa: CASTEREKSEQYF
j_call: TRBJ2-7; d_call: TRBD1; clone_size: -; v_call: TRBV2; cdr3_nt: TGTGCCAGCAGTGCATCGGGACAGGTCAATAGCACGGGCTACGAGCAGTACTTC; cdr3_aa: CASSASGQVNSTGYEQYF
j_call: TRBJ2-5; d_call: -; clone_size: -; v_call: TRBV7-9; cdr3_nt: TGTGCCAGCAGCTTGTTGGTGGCGTGGGAGACCCAGTACTTC; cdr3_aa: CASSLLVAWETQYF
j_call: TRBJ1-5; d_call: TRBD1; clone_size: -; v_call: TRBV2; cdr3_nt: TGTGCCAGCAGACCCGACCAGGGGGCAGGTCAGCCCCAGCATTTT; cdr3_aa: CASRPDQGAGQPQHF
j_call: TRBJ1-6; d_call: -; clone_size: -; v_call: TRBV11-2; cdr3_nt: TGTGCCAGCAGCTTAACAGGGTATTCACCCCTCCACTTT; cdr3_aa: CASSLTGYSPLHF
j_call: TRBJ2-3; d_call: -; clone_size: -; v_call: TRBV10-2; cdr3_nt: TGCGCCAGCAGTGAGTCCGTGGGGGCCAACACAGATACGCAGTATTTT; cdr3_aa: CASSESVGANTDTQYF
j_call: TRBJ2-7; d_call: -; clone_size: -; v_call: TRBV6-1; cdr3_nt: TGTGCCACCTTTCGTCTAGGGAGCTCCTACGAGCAGTACTTC; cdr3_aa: CATFRLGSSYEQYF
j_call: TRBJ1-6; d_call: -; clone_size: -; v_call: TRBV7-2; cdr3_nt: TGTGCCAGCAGCCCCGGCCGCACTTATAATTCACCCCTCCACTTT; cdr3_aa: CASSPGRTYNSPLHF